This TCR beta chain was found in a study of blood T cell repertoires in COVID-19. The germline V gene has CDR1 SNHLY and CDR2 FYNNEI. This CDR3 spans 14 amino acids. The V gene lost 3 bases and the J gene lost 1 base, with 4 bases spanning the gap. The assay was immunoSEQ multiplex PCR, and TCRdb's table has in-frame clones only and misses some. The sample holds roughly 270,000 clones, roughly 80% seen once. Sample: PBMCs or T cells enriched from blood (not recorded which). This TCR was sampled from a man aged 40-55 years who had been exposed to COVID-19. The chain carries TRBV2 and TRBJ2-6; D is undetermined. In nucleotides, the CDR3 is TGTGCCAGCAGTGACCAGTCTGGGGCCAACGTCCTGACTTTC. Encoded protein: CASSDQSGANVLTF. The variable domain in full, completed from reference TRBV2 and TRBJ2-6, reads EPEVTQTPSHQVTQMGQEVILRCVPISNHLYFYWYRQILGQKVEFLVSFYNNEISEKSEIFDDQFSVERPDGSNFTLKIRSTKLEDSAMYFCASSDQSGANVLTFGAGSRLTVL.